The 32 T cell receptor beta chains below were found in one sample sequenced in a study of blood T cell repertoires in COVID-19. Produced via immunoSEQ multiplex PCR; TCRdb's table is partial and in-frame only. The table lists approximately 200,000 clones, 80% to 90% of them singletons, with approximately 6.2% in the top ten. Material: peripheral blood. These receptors came from a man aged 55 to 69 who had recovered from COVID-19.

CDR3 sequence: CASSNNRGGNQPQHF. In DNA, the CDR3 is TGTGCCAGCTCAAACAACAGGGGAGGCAATCAGCCCCAGCATTTT. The chain uses TRBV18 and TRBJ1-5, with 7 bases fitting TRBD1. This CDR3 has 15 residues. With V trimmed by 5 bases and J by 2 bases, 6 bases remained unmatched. Per the germline V gene, CDR1 is KGHSH and CDR2 is LQKENI.

CDR3 loop: CASSPRADYGYTF. CDR3 nucleotides: TGTGCCAGCAGCCCCCGTGCGGACTATGGCTACACCTTC. The genes are TRBV3-1 (or the pseudogene TRBV3-2) and TRBJ1-2; unclear D gene. CDR1 and CDR2 from the germline V gene are LGHDT and YNNKEL (reference sequence). The CDR3 extends over 13 amino acids. V was cut by 4 bases and J by 3 bases, with 9 bases left in between.

The CDR3 reads CASSQGEGQVNTEAFF. For the CDR3, the DNA is TGTGCCAGCAGCCAAGGGGAAGGACAAGTGAACACTGAAGCTTTCTTT. The chain employs TRBV4-2 and TRBJ1-1; D might be TRBD1 (5 bases). The CDR3 consists of 16 residues. V lost 1 base and J 0 bases, leaving 12 bases between the germline ends. Germline loops: CDR1 LGHNA, CDR2 YNFKEQ.

The chain links TRBV7-9 to TRBJ2-7; D possibly corresponds to TRBD1 (6 bases). Trimming took off 4 bases at V and 5 bases at J, with 15 bases between the two ends. The germline CDR1 and CDR2 sequences are SEHNR and FQNEAQ (reference sequence). The CDR3 runs 14 residues. CDR3 coding DNA: TGTGCCAGCAGCTCAACACAGGGTACCCACGAGCAGTACTTC. Translated, it gives CASSSTQGTHEQYF. The entire variable domain, with the rest obtained from reference TRBV7-9 and TRBJ2-7, is as follows: DTGVSQNPRHKITKRGQNVTFRCDPISEHNRLYWYRQTLGQGPEFLTYFQNEAQLEKSRLLSDRFSAERPKGSFSTLEIQRTEQGDSAMYLCASSSTQGTHEQYFGPGTRLTVT.

A single count supports this clone. The chain links TRBV9 to TRBJ2-7, with 11 positions matching TRBD2. The CDR3 sequence is 13 residues long. CDR1 and CDR2 (germline): SGDLS, YYNGEE. V shed 2 bases, J shed 7 bases, and the junction held 2 bases outside the gene matches. CDR3 nucleotides: TGTGCCAGCAGCGTTCGACTAGCGGGGGAGCAGTACTTC. Residues: CASSVRLAGEQYF.

This sequence joins TRBV28 and TRBJ2-7; TRBD2 matches 13 bases. Unmatched junction bases numbered 3, after V lost 3 bases and J lost 4 bases. Germline CDR1 and CDR2: MDHEN and SYDVKM. The CDR3 runs 15 residues. CDR3 DNA sequence: TGTGCCAGCAGTTTGGGACTAGCGGGAATTTACGAGCAGTACTTC. It is translated as CASSLGLAGIYEQYF.

The V and J genes are TRBV3-1 (or the pseudogene TRBV3-2) and TRBJ1-5; D is perhaps TRBD1 (6 bases). The CDR3 is 13 amino acids. CDR1 is LGHDT and CDR2 is YNNKEL in the germline V gene (reference sequence). V was shortened by 8 bases and J by 3 bases, with 11 bases between the two germline ends. The CDR3 nucleotides read TGTGCCAGCGAGGCAGGGGTCAATCAGCCCCAGCATTTT. Residues: CASEAGVNQPQHF.

The chain has TRBV3-1 (or the pseudogene TRBV3-2) and TRBJ1-1; a weak D match, TRBD1 (5 bases). The CDR3 sequence is 16 residues long. Germline V lookup: CDR1 LGHDT, CDR2 YNNKEL (reference sequence). Trimming shortened V by 9 bases and J by 9 bases, and 29 bases separated the two germline ends. CDR3 sequence: CASTKGALSGDRKAFF. CDR3 bases: TGTGCCAGTACTAAAGGGGCTTTGTCGGGGGATAGAAAAGCTTTCTTT.

This chain connects TRBV5-4 to TRBJ2-3; TRBD1 matches at 7 bases. V gave up 4 bases and J gave up 4 bases; unmatched junction bases: 6. Germline V gene lookup returns CDR1 SGHNT and CDR2 YYREEE (reference sequence). The CDR3 contains 14 residues. The CDR3 bases are TGTGCCAGCAGCCCGGACAGGTTGGCAGATACGCAGTATTTT. It translates to CASSPDRLADTQYF.

The chain is built from TRBV19 and TRBJ1-3, with no clear D. The V end was cut by 7 bases, the J end by 2 bases, with 15 bases between. Per germline, CDR1 LNHDA and CDR2 SQIVND (reference sequence). This CDR3 has 15 residues. The CDR3 bases are TGTGCCAGTAAAACGCAAGCGTTGCCTGGAAACACCATATATTTT. Translating it yields CASKTQALPGNTIYF.

The rearrangement uses TRBV30 and TRBJ2-2, with TRBD2 matching over 7 bases. From germline, CDR1 is GTSNPN and CDR2 SVGIG (reference sequence). The CDR3 is 15 residues long. This chain's CDR3 is CAGGPRGRPTGELFF. DNA for the CDR3: TGTGCGGGTGGGCCTCGCGGGAGACCCACCGGGGAGCTGTTTTTT. Complete variable domain (other parts from reference TRBV30 and TRBJ2-2): SQTIHQWPATLVQPVGSPLSLECTVEGTSNPNLYWYRQAAGRGLQLLFYSVGIGQISSEVPQNLSASRPQDRQFILSSKKLLLSDSGFYLCAGGPRGRPTGELFFGEGSRLTVL.

This chain joins TRBV7-3 and TRBJ2-1, with 14 bases identical to TRBD2. Germline trimming cut 5 bases from V and 9 bases from J; bases unmatched to any gene: 6. Germline V CDR1 and CDR2: SGHTA, FQGTGA. CDR3 length: 15 amino acids. CDR3 amino acids: CASSMGLAGVTEQFF. The CDR3 nucleotides are TGTGCCAGCAGCATGGGACTAGCGGGAGTCACTGAGCAGTTCTTC.

This rearrangement joins TRBV7-3 to TRBJ2-5, with 13 bases fitting TRBD2. The CDR3 contains 17 residues. Germline V lookup: CDR1 SGHTA, CDR2 FQGTGA. Germline trimming cut 5 bases from V and 5 bases from J; bases unmatched to any gene: 11. CDR3: CASSPGLAGERVETQYF. The CDR3 nucleotides are TGTGCCAGCAGCCCCGGACTAGCGGGAGAAAGGGTCGAGACCCAGTACTTC.

This rearrangement joins TRBV6-4 to TRBJ2-1; 10 bases align to TRBD2. CDR3 length equals 13 residues. CDR1 is MRHNA, CDR2 SNTAGT, per germline. J was trimmed by 6 bases and V by 6 bases; bases with no gene match: 2. CDR3 nucleotide sequence: TGTGCCAGCAGGCCTAGCGGGGGCAATGAGCAGTTCTTC. The encoded protein is CASRPSGGNEQFF.

The chain uses TRBV18 and TRBJ1-1; 10 bases line up with TRBD1. The trim removed 1 base at V and 1 base at J, leaving 3 bases unmatched. Germline V lookup: CDR1 KGHSH, CDR2 LQKENI. The CDR3 has 16 residues. In DNA, the CDR3 is TGTGCCAGCTCACCACGGGGGACAGGGGCGAACACTGAAGCTTTCTTT. Translation gives CASSPRGTGANTEAFF.

This sequence joins TRBV9 and TRBJ2-7, with 8 bases matching TRBD1. CDR1 is SGDLS, CDR2 YYNGEE, per germline. The CDR3 consists of 15 residues. After removal of 0 bases from V and 6 bases from J, the junction contained 8 bases not matched to a gene. Here the CDR3 reads CASSVATGGISEQYF. The CDR3, as DNA: TGTGCCAGCAGCGTAGCTACAGGGGGAATTTCCGAGCAGTACTTC.

CDR3 loop: CASAGGGEQYF. The DNA of the CDR3 is TGTGCCTCCGCAGGGGGTGGCGAGCAGTACTTC. V and J are TRBV10-3 and TRBJ2-7; 7 bases match TRBD1. Germline V lookup: CDR1 ENHRY, CDR2 SYGVKD. J was trimmed by 6 bases and V by 11 bases; bases with no gene match: 7. The CDR3 has 11 residues.

V usage is TRBV19 and J usage is TRBJ2-3; 8 bases fit TRBD2. Germline loops: CDR1 LNHDA, CDR2 SQIVND (reference sequence). With 3 bases clipped from V and 4 bases from J, the junction kept 6 bases outside the gene matches. The CDR3 runs 15 residues. The DNA of the CDR3 is TGTGCCAGTAGTATGGGGCGGGGGGCTCCAGATACGCAGTATTTT. It is translated as CASSMGRGAPDTQYF.

The chain recombines TRBV28 with TRBJ1-2; 9 bases are a match to TRBD1. V gave up 5 bases and J gave up 8 bases; unmatched junction bases: 9. CDR1 and CDR2 (germline): MDHEN, SYDVKM. The CDR3 is made up of 14 amino acids. For the CDR3, the DNA is TGTGCCAGCAGTGCCCCCGGGACAGGGTGGGGCTACACCTTC. Amino acid sequence: CASSAPGTGWGYTF.

This clone was detected once. The chain links TRBV4-1 to TRBJ2-3; 9 nucleotides line up with TRBD1. Germline CDR1 MGHRA, CDR2 YSYEKL. The CDR3 has 16 amino acids. Losses at the gene ends were 0 bases for V and 5 bases for J; bases not matched to a gene: 6. CDR3 protein: CASSQDTGGVVDTQYF. CDR3 nucleotide sequence: TGCGCCAGCAGCCAAGACACAGGGGGCGTAGTAGATACGCAGTATTTT.

The V call is TRBV6-1, the J call TRBJ1-3; possibly TRBD1 for D (5 bases). CDR3 size: 15 residues. V lost 1 base, J lost 7 bases, and 14 bases lay in between. The germline gives CDR1 MNHNS, CDR2 SASEGT. The CDR3 spells CASSEGQGIANTIYF. DNA of the CDR3: TGTGCCAGCAGTGAAGGGCAGGGCATCGCTAACACCATATATTTT.

CDR3 in amino acids: CASRPLGTGAYEQYF. The CDR3 region has the DNA TGTGCCAGCAGACCATTGGGGACAGGGGCCTACGAGCAGTACTTC. The chain has TRBV11-2 and TRBJ2-7; 10 bases match TRBD1. The CDR3 spans 15 residues. V was clipped by 6 bases and J by 2 bases; unmatched bases: 7. Germline values: CDR1 SGHAT, CDR2 FQNNGV. Supplemented by reference TRBV11-2 and TRBJ2-7, the full variable domain reads EAGVAQSPRYKIIEKRQSVAFWCNPISGHATLYWYQQILGQGPKLLIQFQNNGVVDDSQLPKDRFSAERLKGVDSTLKIQPAKLEDSAVYLCASRPLGTGAYEQYFGPGTRLTVT.

The chain couples TRBV5-6 to TRBJ1-1; the D is unclear. The CDR3 loop spans 17 amino acids. The V and J ends lost 3 bases and 1 base respectively, with 19 bases between them. CDR1 and CDR2 (germline): SGHDT, YYEEEE. The CDR3, as DNA: TGTGCCAGCAGCTCCCTCTCCCGGACTTTGGCGAACACTGAAGCTTTCTTT. Translation: CASSSLSRTLANTEAFF.

This rearrangement joins TRBV28 to TRBJ1-6; TRBD1 is a possible D gene (5 bases). This CDR3 spans 13 amino acids. The V and J ends lost 5 bases and 7 bases respectively, with 9 bases between them. The V gene's germline CDR1 is MDHEN and CDR2 SYDVKM. The CDR3 DNA follows: TGTGCCAGCAGTCAGGGTTGGAATTCACCCCTCCACTTT. The encoded protein is CASSQGWNSPLHF.

The V call is TRBV7-9, the J call TRBJ2-5; tentative D call: TRBD1 (5 bases). V lost 5 bases to trimming and J lost 6 bases, with 19 bases between them. The CDR3 totals 15 residues. Germline CDR1 SEHNR, CDR2 FQNEAQ (reference sequence). DNA for the CDR3: TGTGCCAGCAGCCCCCCATTCCGGCAGGGTCAGACCCAGTACTTC. The encoded protein is CASSPPFRQGQTQYF.

J is TRBJ1-5 and V is TRBV19; D ambiguous. Germline-derived CDR1 and CDR2 are LNHDA and SQIVND (reference sequence). Deletions cut 3 bases from V and 6 bases from J, with 9 bases between. The CDR3 totals 13 residues. The CDR3 is CASSIEGSQPQHF. The CDR3 coding sequence is TGTGCCAGTAGTATTGAAGGGAGTCAGCCCCAGCATTTT.

This clone has only one observation. The chain links TRBV12-3 or TRBV12-4 to TRBJ1-2; D remains ambiguous. V gave up 6 bases and J gave up 2 bases, with 4 bases separating them. The CDR3 has 11 amino acids. Here the CDR3 DNA reads TGTGCCAGCAGCTCCAACTATGGCTACACCTTC. This translates into CASSSNYGYTF.

The rearrangement uses TRBV6-5 and TRBJ2-2; 8 bases are a match to TRBD2. The CDR3 spans 14 residues. Germline CDR1 MNHEY, CDR2 SVGAGI. V was pared by 6 bases and J by 2 bases, with 2 bases of the junction left unmatched. The CDR3 loop is CASRSGGNTGELFF. The CDR3 nucleotides read TGTGCCAGCAGGAGCGGGGGAAACACCGGGGAGCTGTTTTTT.

The chain carries TRBV24-1 and TRBJ2-5, with 7 bases lining up with TRBD2. V shed 3 bases, J shed 5 bases, and the junction held 11 bases outside the gene matches. The CDR3 is 16 amino acids. CDR1 is KGHDR, CDR2 SFDVKD, per germline. The CDR3 sequence is CATSDTSVLLGETQYF. Here the CDR3 DNA reads TGTGCCACCAGTGATACTAGCGTACTCTTGGGGGAGACCCAGTACTTC.

The rearrangement links TRBV4-2 to TRBJ2-1, with 11 bases aligning to TRBD1. This CDR3 has 16 amino acids. The germline CDR1 and CDR2 sequences are LGHNA and YNFKEQ. V was pared by 4 bases and J by 3 bases, with 5 bases of the junction left unmatched. The chain's CDR3 is CASSLPGTGGYNEQFF. CDR3 coding DNA: TGTGCCAGCAGCCTCCCCGGGACAGGGGGCTACAATGAGCAGTTCTTC.

The chain employs TRBV30 and TRBJ1-3; D might be TRBD1 (5 bases). The CDR3 has 12 amino acids. Germline CDR1 reads GTSNPN; CDR2 reads SVGIG (reference sequence). Deletions cut 8 bases from V and 4 bases from J, with 12 bases between. The CDR3: CAQDRGGNTIYF. CDR3 coding DNA: TGTGCCCAGGACCGGGGGGGAAACACCATATATTTT.

In DNA form, the CDR3 reads TGTGCCAGCAGCGTAGCCCCGGGGAATCAGCCCCAGCATTTT. Translating it yields CASSVAPGNQPQHF. The J gene is TRBJ1-5, the V gene TRBV9; D is undetermined. The ends were cut back, 0 bases at V and 4 bases at J, with 8 bases in the middle. This CDR3 has 14 residues. Germline CDR1 is SGDLS and CDR2 is YYNGEE. The full variable domain, rest sourced from reference TRBV9 and TRBJ1-5, is DSGVTQTPKHLITATGQRVTLRCSPRSGDLSVYWYQQSLDQGLQFLIQYYNGEERAKGNILERFSAQQFPDLHSELNLSSLELGDSALYFCASSVAPGNQPQHFGDGTRLSIL.